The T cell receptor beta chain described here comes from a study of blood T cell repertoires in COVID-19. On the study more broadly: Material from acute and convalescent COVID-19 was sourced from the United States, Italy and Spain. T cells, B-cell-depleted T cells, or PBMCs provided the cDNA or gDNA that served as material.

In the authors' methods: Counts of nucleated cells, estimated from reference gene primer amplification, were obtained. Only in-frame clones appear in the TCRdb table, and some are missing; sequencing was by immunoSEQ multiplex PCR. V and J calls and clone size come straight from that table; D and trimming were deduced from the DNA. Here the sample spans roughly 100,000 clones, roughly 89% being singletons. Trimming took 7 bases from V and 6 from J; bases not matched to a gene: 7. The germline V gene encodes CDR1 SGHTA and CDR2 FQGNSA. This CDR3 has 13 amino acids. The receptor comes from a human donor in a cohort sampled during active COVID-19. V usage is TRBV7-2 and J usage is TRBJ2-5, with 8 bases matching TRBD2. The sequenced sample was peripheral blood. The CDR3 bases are TGTGCCAGCACGGGGGGGCCCCTAAAGACCCAGTACTTC. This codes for CASTGGPLKTQYF.